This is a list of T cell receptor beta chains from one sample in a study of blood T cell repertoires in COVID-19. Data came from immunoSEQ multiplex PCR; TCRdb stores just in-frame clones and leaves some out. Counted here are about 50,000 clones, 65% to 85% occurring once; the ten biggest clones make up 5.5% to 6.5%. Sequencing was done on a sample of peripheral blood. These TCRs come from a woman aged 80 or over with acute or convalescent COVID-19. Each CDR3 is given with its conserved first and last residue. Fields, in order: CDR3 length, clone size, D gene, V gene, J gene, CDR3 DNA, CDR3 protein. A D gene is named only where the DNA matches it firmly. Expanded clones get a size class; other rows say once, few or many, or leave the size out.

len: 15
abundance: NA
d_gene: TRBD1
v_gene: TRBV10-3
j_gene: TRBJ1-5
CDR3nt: TGTGCCATCAGTGAGATTGACAGGGGCAATCAGCCCCAGCATTTT
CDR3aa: CAISEIDRGNQPQHF

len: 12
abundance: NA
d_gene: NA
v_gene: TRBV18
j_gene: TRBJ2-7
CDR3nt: TGTGCCAGTTCAGGACAAGAATACGAGCAGTACTTC
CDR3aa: CASSGQEYEQYF

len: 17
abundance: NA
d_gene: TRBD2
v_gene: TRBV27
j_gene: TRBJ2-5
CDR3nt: TGTGCCAGCAGTTTACTTCCACTAGCGGGGTTCCAAGAGACCCAGTACTTC
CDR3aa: CASSLLPLAGFQETQYF

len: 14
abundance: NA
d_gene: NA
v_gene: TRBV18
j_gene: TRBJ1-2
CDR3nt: TGTGCCAGCTTTTTACCGGGTTTTAACTATGGCTACACCTTC
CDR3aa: CASFLPGFNYGYTF

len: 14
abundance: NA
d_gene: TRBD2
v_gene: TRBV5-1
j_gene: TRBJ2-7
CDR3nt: TGCGCCAGCAGCTTGGGGGCTGGACTAGTGGAGCAGTACTTC
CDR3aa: CASSLGAGLVEQYF

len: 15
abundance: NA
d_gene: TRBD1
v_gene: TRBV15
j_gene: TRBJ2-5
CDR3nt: TGTGCCACCAGCAGTGAACACAGGGGTCAAGAGACCCAGTACTTC
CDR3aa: CATSSEHRGQETQYF

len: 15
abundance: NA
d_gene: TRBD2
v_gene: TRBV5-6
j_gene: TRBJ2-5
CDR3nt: TGTGCCAGCAGCGGAGGGGCGGGGGTAGGAGAGACCCAGTACTTC
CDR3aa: CASSGGAGVGETQYF

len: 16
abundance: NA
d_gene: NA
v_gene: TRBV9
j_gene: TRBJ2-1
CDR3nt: TGTGCCAGCAGCGAGGCGCGAGGGAGCTCCTACAATGAGCAGTTCTTC
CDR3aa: CASSEARGSSYNEQFF

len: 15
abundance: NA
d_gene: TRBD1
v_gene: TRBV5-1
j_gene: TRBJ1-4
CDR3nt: TGCGCCAGCAGCTTGGGACAGGGATCTAATGAAAAACTGTTTTTT
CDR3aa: CASSLGQGSNEKLFF

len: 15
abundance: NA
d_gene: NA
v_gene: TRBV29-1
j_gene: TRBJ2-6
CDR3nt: TGCAGCGTTGTCGAGGACTTCTCTGGGGCCAACGTCCTGACTTTC
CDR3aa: CSVVEDFSGANVLTF

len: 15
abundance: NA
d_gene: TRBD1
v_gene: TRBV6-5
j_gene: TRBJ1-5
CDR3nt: TGTGCCAGCAGTCAGCCGGGACAGGGACATCAGCCCCAGCATTTT
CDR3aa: CASSQPGQGHQPQHF

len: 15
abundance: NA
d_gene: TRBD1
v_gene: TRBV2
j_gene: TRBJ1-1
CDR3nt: TGTGCCAGCAGTCGGGGCCTGACAGGGCACACTGAAGCTTTCTTT
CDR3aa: CASSRGLTGHTEAFF

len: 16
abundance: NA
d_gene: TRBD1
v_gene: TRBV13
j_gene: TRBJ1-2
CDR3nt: TGTGCCAGCAGCTTAGACCGGGACAGGGGTTCTTTTGGCTACACCTTC
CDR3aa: CASSLDRDRGSFGYTF

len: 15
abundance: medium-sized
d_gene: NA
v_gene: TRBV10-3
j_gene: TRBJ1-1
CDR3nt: TGTGCCATCAGTGAGTCGGGGGGGCTAGTCACTGAAGCTTTCTTT
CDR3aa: CAISESGGLVTEAFF

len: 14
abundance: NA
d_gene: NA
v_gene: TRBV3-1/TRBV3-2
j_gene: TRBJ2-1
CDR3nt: TGTGCCAGCAGCCAAGAAGGGGCGTACAATGAGCAGTTCTTC
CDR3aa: CASSQEGAYNEQFF

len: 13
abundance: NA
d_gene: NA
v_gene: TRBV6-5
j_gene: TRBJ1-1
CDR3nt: TGTGCCAGCAGCTTACAGGGCCGGACTGAAGCTTTCTTT
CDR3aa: CASSLQGRTEAFF

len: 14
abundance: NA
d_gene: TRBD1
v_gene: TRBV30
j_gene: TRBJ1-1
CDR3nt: TGTGCCTGGATGTTGGGACAGGGTTTCACTGAAGCTTTCTTT
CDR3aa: CAWMLGQGFTEAFF

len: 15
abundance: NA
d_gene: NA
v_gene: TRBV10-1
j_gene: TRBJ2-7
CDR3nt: TGCGCCAGCAGTGAGTACGGGGGGCCGGAAGATGAGCAGTACTTC
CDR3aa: CASSEYGGPEDEQYF

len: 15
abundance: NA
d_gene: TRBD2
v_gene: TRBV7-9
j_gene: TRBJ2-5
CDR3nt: TGTGCCAGCAGCCCTAGCGGGGGTGTCCAAGAGACCCAGTACTTC
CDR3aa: CASSPSGGVQETQYF

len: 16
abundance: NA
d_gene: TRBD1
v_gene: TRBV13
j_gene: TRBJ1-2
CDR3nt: TGTGCCAGCAGCTCCCCGACAGGGGGGGGAGAATATGGCTACACCTTC
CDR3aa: CASSSPTGGGEYGYTF

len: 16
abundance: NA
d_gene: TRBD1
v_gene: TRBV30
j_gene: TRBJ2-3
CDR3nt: TGTGCCTGGAGTGTCACCACAGGGGGCACGACAGATACGCAGTATTTT
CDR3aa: CAWSVTTGGTTDTQYF

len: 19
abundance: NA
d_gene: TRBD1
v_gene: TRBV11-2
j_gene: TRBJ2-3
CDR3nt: TGTGCCAGCAGCTCCAGCAGGGGGCCGGGCAGGAGGAGCACAGATACGCAGTATTTT
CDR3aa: CASSSSRGPGRRSTDTQYF

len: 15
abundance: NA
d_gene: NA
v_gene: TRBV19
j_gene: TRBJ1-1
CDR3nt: TGTGCCAGCAGCCAAAGGGGAAGGTGGGACACTGAAGCTTTCTTT
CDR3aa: CASSQRGRWDTEAFF

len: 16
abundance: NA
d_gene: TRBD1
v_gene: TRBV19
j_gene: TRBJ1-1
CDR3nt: TGTGCCAGTATGGCGACAGGGGTCGTCCGGAACACTGAAGCTTTCTTT
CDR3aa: CASMATGVVRNTEAFF

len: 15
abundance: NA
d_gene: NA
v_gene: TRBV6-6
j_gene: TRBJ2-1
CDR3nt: TGTGCCAGCAGTCCCCGCGGGGGACAATACAATGAGCAGTTCTTC
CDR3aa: CASSPRGGQYNEQFF

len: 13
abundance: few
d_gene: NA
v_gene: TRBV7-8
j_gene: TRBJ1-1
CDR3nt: TGTGCCAGCAGCCCACGACTGGCCACTGAAGCTTTCTTT
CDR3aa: CASSPRLATEAFF

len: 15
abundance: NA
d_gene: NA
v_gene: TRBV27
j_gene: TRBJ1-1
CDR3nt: TGTGCCAGCAGTTCATACAGGGTGGGGGACACTGAAGCTTTCTTT
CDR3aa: CASSSYRVGDTEAFF

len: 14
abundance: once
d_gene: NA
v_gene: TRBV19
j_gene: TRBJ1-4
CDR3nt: TGTGCCAGTAGTATAGCCAGGGATCATGAAAAACTGTTTTTT
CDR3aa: CASSIARDHEKLFF

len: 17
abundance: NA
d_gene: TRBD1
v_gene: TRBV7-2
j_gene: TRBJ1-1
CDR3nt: TGTGCCAGCAGCTCAAGTGCGACAGGGTGGAGGTACACTGAAGCTTTCTTT
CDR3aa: CASSSSATGWRYTEAFF

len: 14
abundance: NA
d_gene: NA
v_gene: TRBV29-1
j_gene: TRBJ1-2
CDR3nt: TGCAGCGCATGGCCGCAGGGGTCGAACTATGGCTACACCTTC
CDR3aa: CSAWPQGSNYGYTF

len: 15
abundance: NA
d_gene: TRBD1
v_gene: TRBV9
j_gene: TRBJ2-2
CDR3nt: TGTGCCAGCAGCGGACAGGGCGCGGGCACCGGGGAGCTGTTTTTT
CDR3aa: CASSGQGAGTGELFF

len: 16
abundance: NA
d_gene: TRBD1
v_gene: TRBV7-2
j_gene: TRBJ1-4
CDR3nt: TGTGCCAGCAGCACACCATGGGGGCAGGGGGCGCAGGGGCTGTTTTTT
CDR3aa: CASSTPWGQGAQGLFF

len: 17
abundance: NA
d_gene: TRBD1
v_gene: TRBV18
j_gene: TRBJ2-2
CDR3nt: TGTGCCAGCTCACCACGTCCGGGACAGGGACGCACCGGGGAGCTGTTTTTT
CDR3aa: CASSPRPGQGRTGELFF

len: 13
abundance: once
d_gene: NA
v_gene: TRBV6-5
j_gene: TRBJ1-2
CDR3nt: TGTGCCAGCAGTCTCAGGGGTATCTATGGCTACACCTTC
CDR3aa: CASSLRGIYGYTF

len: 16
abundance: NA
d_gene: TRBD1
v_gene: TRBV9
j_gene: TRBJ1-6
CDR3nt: TGTGCCAGCGGTCAAGGGGCAGGGGGATCTAATTCACCCCTCCACTTT
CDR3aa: CASGQGAGGSNSPLHF

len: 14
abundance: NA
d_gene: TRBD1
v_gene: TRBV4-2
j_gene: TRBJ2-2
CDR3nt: TGTGCCAGCAGGGGACAGGGTAAAACCGGGGAGCTGTTTTTT
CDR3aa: CASRGQGKTGELFF

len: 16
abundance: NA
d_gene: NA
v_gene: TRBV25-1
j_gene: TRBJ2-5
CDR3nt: TGTGCCAGCAGTGAAACGACAGTCAGGTACCAAGAGACCCAGTACTTC
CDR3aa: CASSETTVRYQETQYF

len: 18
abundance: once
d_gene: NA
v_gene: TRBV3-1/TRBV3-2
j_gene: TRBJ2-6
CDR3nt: TGTGCCAGCAGCCAAGATCTCAGCAGGTTCTCTGGGGCCAACGTCCTGACTTTC
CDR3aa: CASSQDLSRFSGANVLTF

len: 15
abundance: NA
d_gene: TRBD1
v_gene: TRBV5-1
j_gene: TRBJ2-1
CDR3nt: TGCGCCAGCAGCTCCCCCGGGACAGTCAACAATGAGCAGTTCTTC
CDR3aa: CASSSPGTVNNEQFF

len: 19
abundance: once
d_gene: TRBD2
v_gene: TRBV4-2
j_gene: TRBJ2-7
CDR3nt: TGTGCCAGCAGCACGGGACTAGCGGGAGAAGGACCCAACTCCTACGAGCAGTACTTC
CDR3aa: CASSTGLAGEGPNSYEQYF

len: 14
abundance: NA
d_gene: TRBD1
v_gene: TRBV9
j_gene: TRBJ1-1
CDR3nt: TGTGCCAGCAGCACGGGACAGCCGAACACTGAAGCTTTCTTT
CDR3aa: CASSTGQPNTEAFF

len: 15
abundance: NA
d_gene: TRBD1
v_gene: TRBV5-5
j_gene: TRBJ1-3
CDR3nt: TGTGCCAGCAGCTTGGGTGACAGGGCTGGAAACACCATATATTTT
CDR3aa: CASSLGDRAGNTIYF

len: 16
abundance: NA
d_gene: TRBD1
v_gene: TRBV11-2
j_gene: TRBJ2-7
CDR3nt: TGTGCCAGCAGCTCAACCGGGGACAGGGGGTGGGTCGAGCAGTACTTC
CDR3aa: CASSSTGDRGWVEQYF

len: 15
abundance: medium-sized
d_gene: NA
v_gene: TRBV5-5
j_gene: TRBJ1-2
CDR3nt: TGTGCCAGCAGCGCCGAGACAGATGTTAACTATGGCTACACCTTC
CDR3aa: CASSAETDVNYGYTF

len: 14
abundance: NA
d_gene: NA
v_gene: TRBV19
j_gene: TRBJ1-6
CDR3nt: TGTGCCAGTAGCAGGGAATCCTATAATTCACCCCTCCACTTT
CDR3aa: CASSRESYNSPLHF

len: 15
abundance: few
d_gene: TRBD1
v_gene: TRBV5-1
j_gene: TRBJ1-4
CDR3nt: TGCGCCAGCAGCGGTGACAGGGGCTCAAATGAAAAACTGTTTTTT
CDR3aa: CASSGDRGSNEKLFF

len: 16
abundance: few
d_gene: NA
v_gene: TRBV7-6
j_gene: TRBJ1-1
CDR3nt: TGTGCCAGCAGCGGAAACCGGGCAGCCCGGGGGACTGAAGCTTTCTTT
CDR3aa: CASSGNRAARGTEAFF

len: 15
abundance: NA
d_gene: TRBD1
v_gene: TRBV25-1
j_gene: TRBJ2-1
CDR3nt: TGTGCCAGCAGTATGTCACAGGGGGGATACAATGAGCAGTTCTTC
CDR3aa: CASSMSQGGYNEQFF

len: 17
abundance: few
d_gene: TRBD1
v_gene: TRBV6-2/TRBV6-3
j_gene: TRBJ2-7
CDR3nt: TGTGCCAGCAGCCTACACCATGGGGACAGCAGCTCCTACGAGCAGTACTTC
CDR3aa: CASSLHHGDSSSYEQYF

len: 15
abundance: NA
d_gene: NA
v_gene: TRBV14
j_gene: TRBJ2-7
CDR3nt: TGTGCCAGCAGCCAAGACAGGGTTCAAACCTACGAGCAGTACTTC
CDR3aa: CASSQDRVQTYEQYF